The source of this T cell receptor (beta chain) is a study of T cell responses to AZD1222 COVID-19 vaccine. The CDR3 spans 15 residues. The germline V gene encodes CDR1 LNHDA and CDR2 SQIVND (reference sequence). V lost 5 bases to trimming and J lost 7 bases, with 18 bases between them. This table comes from immunoSEQ multiplex PCR, and its TCRdb copy is limited to in-frame clones, with some not included. The sample includes 100,000 or so clones, about 89% of them seen just once. The V call is TRBV19, the J call TRBJ1-5; D uncertain. The sample consisted of peripheral blood, taken on day 0 of AZD1222 vaccination. This clonotype was sampled from an adult in good health. The CDR3 nucleotides read TGTGCCAGTAGTCACCCGGCACCGGGTCCCCAGCCCCAGCATTTT. Amino acid sequence: CASSHPAPGPQPQHF.